Sequencing of this T cell receptor (beta chain) was carried out in a study of memory CD4+ T cells and cytomegalovirus serostatus (dated by TCRdb to between 2017 and 2020). About the investigation overall: A total of roughly 33 healthy Belgian adults, of whom 9 were CMV seropositive and some 25 were CMV seronegative, were included in the cohort. To replicate a published TCR-based CMV serostatus classifier, the researchers sequenced the CD4+ memory TCRbeta repertoires of a Belgian cohort whose cytomegalovirus serostatus was known. What the work shows at the level of the full study, not this receptor alone: On the Belgian cohort, the classifier built on the original framework reached a median bootstrapped AUC of about 0.95, with a 95% CI of 0.76-1.00. The results were interpreted as suggesting that the CMV-associated TCR signature is largely present in the CD4+ memory repertoire. Of 170 or so previously reported CMV-associated TCRbeta sequences, about 62 appeared in the CD4+ memory repertoires, each in one to five individuals. CMV serostatus prediction reached a median bootstrapped AUC of 0.95 with the original framework and 0.9 to 0.93 with a US-trained random forest. Only CD4+CD45RO+ memory cells were sequenced, in contrast to the original study, which included naive and memory CD4+ and CD8+ populations.

The Quick-DNA Microprep Kit was used to extract genomic DNA from the sorted cells. Amplification of TCRbeta DNA was done with the immunoSEQ hsTCRbeta kit, following the protocol from the manufacturer. TCRbeta libraries were sequenced on an Illumina MiSeq instrument. From the authors' description of their analysis: Removing out-of-frame sequences left a few million distinct TCRbeta sequences, an average of about 70,000 per individual. Each individual was scored using the number of 150 to 200 previously reported CMV-associated TCRbeta sequences that the individual carried and the total number of productive distinct TCRbeta sequences. A beta-binomial model was reimplemented in Python, and scikit-learn random forests with default parameters were trained on data from the US cohort. On the Belgian cohort, classifier performance was reported as the median AUC, along with percentile confidence intervals, across 10,000 bootstrap iterations. Here the immuneACCESS table is served through TCRdb, limited to in-frame sequences with V and J called. Missing clones are a known gap in these copies; in checked studies unresolved V genes cover under half, and the rest lacks a known reason. The D gene and trimming were derived from the DNA, and the V and J assignments and clone size from that table. The sample contains 50,000 to 60,000 clones, around 80% of them found a single time. The top ten clonotypes cover roughly 1.5% of the sample.

A FACSAria II was used to sort memory CD4+ T cells, defined as single viable CD3+CD4+CD8-CD45RO+ cells. CMV serostatus was determined with a Roche Elecsys assay detecting serum IgG against CMV pp150, pp28, p38 and p52. Following thawing, total CD4+ T cells were enriched through positive selection using CD4 magnetic microbeads. The samples came from a separate study whose specific focus was interrogating the CD4+ T cell memory repertoire. Peripheral blood mononuclear cells were isolated and cryopreserved according to standard operating procedures, and serum was kept at -80 degrees C. The staining relied on CD3-PerCP (BW264/56), CD4-APC (RPA-T4), CD45RO-PE (UCHT1) and CD8-Pacific Orange (3B5) antibodies, and Sytox blue was used to exclude non-viable cells. The CDR3 has 17 amino acids, counting the end cysteine and phenylalanine. Kept here is only the CDR3 DNA, which spans 51 bases and is read in frame from base 1. CDR1 and CDR2 are drawn from the germline V gene: KGHSH, LQKENI. V was cut back by 2 bases and J by 3 bases, leaving a gap of 17 bases between them.

Comment on this clone: The antigen it recognizes is unknown. No much larger clonotype is one base removed from it; base qualities were not supplied.

The sequence joins TRBV18 to TRBJ2-1, with no reliable assignment of the D segment. Sequenced input: memory CD4+ T cells from blood. This sequence originates from an adult in good health and CMV-seropositive. The sequenced DNA: TGTGCCAGCTCACCAAGCTCCAAGTCTCAAGGCTACAATGAGCAGTTCTTC. This sequence encodes CASSPSSKSQGYNEQFF.